Below, 20 T cell receptor beta chains from the same sample are listed, as sequenced in a study of Graves' ophthalmopathy and Graves' hyperthyroidism. The study amplified TCR beta CDR3 regions using RNA transcripts. Following a first-round RT-PCR that used HTBI primers, a second-round multiplex PCR was carried out. MiXCR, applied by TCRdb to the multiplex PCR reads, yields one record per CDR3 protein. The data contain a few hundred thousand distinct CDR3 sequences, about 17% of them singletons. Sample: peripheral blood. Receptors were obtained from an adult woman with stable Graves' hyperthyroidism.

A note on this clonotype: This may stem from a read error, because a much larger clone lies one nucleotide away. This chain uses TRBV11-2 with TRBJ2-4; D is possibly TRBD2 (5 bases). The germline gives CDR1 SGHAT, CDR2 FQNNGV. The CDR3 runs to 16 residues. CDR3 protein: CASSLGGFAAKNIKYF. CDR3 bases: TGTGCCAGCAGCTTAGGAGGGTTTGCGGCCAAAAACATTAAGTACTTC. The full variable domain, rest sourced from reference TRBV11-2 and TRBJ2-4, is EAGVAQSPRYKIIEKRQSVAFWCNPISGHATLYWYQQILGQGPKLLIQFQNNGVVDDSQLPKDRFSAERLKGVDSTLKIQPAKLEDSAVYLCASSLGGFAAKNIKYFGAGTRLSVL.

This clonotype has at least ten counts. The chain links TRBV6-5 to TRBJ2-2, with D hard to call. The CDR3 loop spans 15 amino acids. In germline, CDR1 is MNHEY, CDR2 SVGAGI. V lost 5 bases to trimming and J lost 2 bases, with 12 bases between them. CDR3 sequence (DNA): TGTGCCAGCAGTCTTCTCCAGTTAAACACCGGGGAGCTGTTTTTT. Translated, it gives CASSLLQLNTGELFF.

CDR3 nucleotides: TGTGCCAGCAGTTACAACTACCAAGAGACCCAGTACTTC. Translating gives CASSYNYQETQYF. This chain connects TRBV12-3 or TRBV12-4 to TRBJ2-5; no definite D call. This CDR3 contains 13 residues. V lost 4 bases and J 0 bases, leaving 6 bases between the germline ends.

Ten or more counts support this clonotype. The rearrangement links TRBV12-3 or TRBV12-4 to TRBJ2-2; D is tentatively TRBD1 or TRBD2 (5 bases each). The CDR3 consists of 14 residues. Trimming cost V 5 bases and J 0 bases, with 7 bases left between them. CDR3 sequence: CASSEGPNTGELFF. Written as DNA, the CDR3 is TGTGCCAGCAGTGAGGGACCGAACACCGGGGAGCTGTTTTTT.

This clonotype has ten or more counts. The chain recombines TRBV4-1 with TRBJ2-5, with TRBD2 as a possible D gene (5 bases). The V and J ends lost 0 bases and 4 bases respectively, with 18 bases between them. The V gene's germline CDR1 is MGHRA and CDR2 YSYEKL. The CDR3 has 17 residues. In DNA form, the CDR3 reads TGCGCCAGCAGCCAAGATCCCCCCGAAATAGCGCTAGAGACCCAGTACTTC. Amino acid sequence: CASSQDPPEIALETQYF.

The chain carries TRBV10-3 and TRBJ2-7; no clear D. Germline CDR1 ENHRY, CDR2 SYGVKD. Trimming removed 3 bases at V and 7 bases at J, with 13 bases between. The CDR3 spans 13 residues. The chain's CDR3 is CAISDRREKEQYF. The CDR3 DNA follows: TGTGCCATCAGTGACAGGAGAGAAAAGGAGCAGTACTTC.

This clonotype occurred many times. V usage is TRBV4-1 and J usage is TRBJ2-5, with TRBD2 matching over 11 bases. Germline V gene lookup returns CDR1 MGHRA and CDR2 YSYEKL. V was pared by 2 bases and J by 1 base, with 0 bases of the junction left unmatched. The CDR3 is 15 residues long. CDR3 nucleotides: TGCGCCAGCAGCCAACTAGCGGGAGGCCAAGAGACCCAGTACTTC. It specifies CASSQLAGGQETQYF.

This clonotype was counted at least ten times. The J gene is TRBJ1-5, the V gene TRBV20-1; D unclear. V shed 8 bases and J shed 4 bases, with 9 bases lying between them. The CDR3 extends over 11 amino acids. Germline V CDR1 and CDR2: DFQATT, SNEGSKA (reference sequence). The CDR3 loop reads CSTRKNQPQHF. DNA of the CDR3: TGCAGTACAAGGAAGAATCAGCCCCAGCATTTT.

This clonotype was seen ten or more times. The chain combines TRBV6-1 with TRBJ2-2; 8 bases are shared with TRBD1. The germline CDR1 and CDR2 sequences are MNHNS and SASEGT. V shed 4 bases, J shed 7 bases, and the junction held 2 bases outside the gene matches. There are 13 residues in the CDR3. CDR3 in amino acids: CASSGGQGGELFF. The CDR3 region has the DNA TGTGCCAGCAGTGGCGGACAGGGCGGGGAGCTGTTTTTT.

This clonotype was detected once. This sequence may be a read error, since a much larger clone differs from it by one base. This sequence joins TRBV6-4 and TRBJ2-2; D unresolved. Germline V gene lookup returns CDR1 MRHNA and CDR2 SNTAGT. Trimming left V 0 bases short and J 3 bases short, with 5 bases between. The CDR3 consists of 14 residues. The CDR3 reads CASSDSADTGELFF. The CDR3 nucleotides read TGTGCCAGCAGTGACTCGGCGGACACCGGGGAGCTGTTTTTT.

In this sample, this clonotype turned up many times. V and J are TRBV15 and TRBJ2-5, with TRBD2 matching 11 bases. The V and J ends lost 3 bases and 5 bases, in that order; junction bases with no gene match: 8. CDR1 and CDR2 from the germline V gene are LNHNV and YYDKDF (reference sequence). The CDR3 has 16 residues. The CDR3 reads CATSSYSGRAFETQYF. The CDR3 DNA is TGTGCCACCAGCAGCTATAGCGGGAGGGCCTTTGAGACCCAGTACTTC.

This clonotype appeared many times. The CDR3 protein is CSALDSGRTQETQYF. CDR3 bases: TGCAGTGCTTTGGATAGCGGGAGGACCCAAGAGACCCAGTACTTC. The rearrangement uses TRBV20-1 and TRBJ2-5; TRBD2 matches at 10 bases. The junction had 7 bases not matched to a gene; V was cut back by 5 bases and J by 1 base. Germline V gives CDR1 DFQATT, CDR2 SNEGSKA (reference sequence). The CDR3 loop spans 15 amino acids.

This clonotype showed up many times. The rearrangement uses TRBV20-1 and TRBJ2-7; TRBD1 might be the D (5 bases). The CDR3 is 13 residues long. Trimming pared 1 base from V and 6 bases from J, leaving 13 bases between. CDR1 and CDR2 (germline): DFQATT, SNEGSKA (reference sequence). CDR3 protein: CSARVQGFGEQYF. CDR3 nucleotides: TGCAGTGCTAGAGTTCAGGGTTTCGGCGAGCAGTACTTC.

This clonotype was recorded at least ten times. The chain combines TRBV10-3 with TRBJ2-2, with 7 bases lining up with TRBD1. This CDR3 region has 14 residues. Germline V gives CDR1 ENHRY, CDR2 SYGVKD. The ends lost 6 bases at V and 6 bases at J; junction bases unmatched: 7. The CDR3 region is CAIRTDRVSGELFF. CDR3 DNA sequence: TGTGCCATCAGAACCGACAGGGTCTCCGGGGAGCTGTTTTTT.

This clonotype has a count of ten or more. The chain links TRBV7-2 to TRBJ2-7, with 8 bases that match TRBD1. The germline V gene encodes CDR1 SGHTA and CDR2 FQGNSA. The CDR3 has 15 residues. V gave up 2 bases and J gave up 3 bases; unmatched junction bases: 6. CDR3 bases: TGTGCCAGCAGCTTAATAGGACAGGGCGTCTACGAGCAGTACTTC. Translating gives CASSLIGQGVYEQYF.

The chain joins TRBV6-1 to TRBJ2-7; the D is unclear. Germline V gene data show CDR1 as MNHNS and CDR2 as SASEGT. V shed 5 bases and J shed 0 bases, with 14 bases lying between them. This CDR3 region has 15 residues. In DNA form, the CDR3 reads TGTGCCAGCAGTCCGAGGAGCCCAAGCTCCTACGAGCAGTACTTC. This encodes CASSPRSPSSYEQYF.

This clonotype was picked up many times. The rearrangement uses TRBV5-1 and TRBJ2-5, with D perhaps being TRBD1 or TRBD2 (5 bases each). Trimming shortened V by 1 base and J by 3 bases, and 10 bases separated the two germline ends. Germline values: CDR1 SGHRS, CDR2 YFSETQ. This CDR3 spans 14 amino acids. The CDR3 sequence is CASSLSGPEETQYF. The CDR3 DNA sequence: TGCGCCAGCAGCTTGTCGGGGCCAGAAGAGACCCAGTACTTC.

This clonotype was seen many times. The rearrangement uses TRBV7-9 and TRBJ2-2; TRBD1 might be the D (5 bases). Trimming left V 4 bases short and J 3 bases short, with 12 bases between. Germline lookup yields CDR1 SEHNR and CDR2 FQNEAQ (reference sequence). The CDR3 is 15 residues long. CDR3 nucleotides: TGTGCCAGCAGCTCTCAGGGTCAGGACACCGGGGAGCTGTTTTTT. Amino acid sequence: CASSSQGQDTGELFF.

In this sample, this clonotype turned up many times. This sequence joins TRBV29-1 and TRBJ2-7; the match to TRBD1 covers 9 bases. CDR3 size: 13 residues. The germline CDR1 and CDR2 sequences are SQVTM and ANQGSEA. V was clipped by 4 bases and J by 3 bases; unmatched bases: 4. In DNA form, the CDR3 reads TGCAGCGTTGCCCGGGGACAGGGCTACGAGCAGTACTTC. Translating it yields CSVARGQGYEQYF.

In this sample, this clonotype turned up many times. The junction differs from germline at one of its ends, possibly a read error. CDR3 sequence reads: CASSPRGSSYEQCF. DNA for the CDR3: TGTGCCAGCAGTCCCAGGGGAAGCTCCTACGAGCAGTGCTTC. V and J are TRBV6-2 or TRBV6-3 and TRBJ2-7; TRBD1 is a possible D gene (6 bases). The CDR3 is made up of 14 amino acids. CDR1 and CDR2 (germline): MNHEY, SVGEGT.